Listed here are 10 T cell receptor beta chains from one sample, sequenced in a study of T cells in Graves' hyperthyroidism and ophthalmopathy. TCR beta CDR3 regions were amplified from RNA transcripts. During a first-round RT-PCR of the TCR CDR3, the HTBI primer set was used. TCRdb re-called the multiplex PCR reads with MiXCR, one entry per CDR3 protein. The table shows around 600,000 distinct CDR3 sequences, with roughly 45% occurring only once. The sample comprised peripheral blood or thyroid tissue (not recorded which). These receptors came from an adult man with Graves' disease, either hyperthyroidism or ophthalmopathy (not recorded which).

This clonotype was seen repeatedly, ten times or more. V and J are TRBV7-3 and TRBJ1-6; unclear D gene. CDR1 and CDR2 (germline): SGHTA, FQGTGA. Trimming took 5 bases from V and 5 from J, leaving 7 bases between them. The CDR3 contains 13 residues. The CDR3 DNA reads TGTGCCAGCAGCCACGATCATAATTCACCCCTCCACTTT. Translating it yields CASSHDHNSPLHF.

The chain links TRBV12-3 or TRBV12-4 to TRBJ2-2; 7 bases fit TRBD1. Trimming removed 3 bases from V and 6 bases from J; junction bases left unmatched: 4. The CDR3 spans 14 residues. This CDR3 is CASSLRGGAGELFF. The CDR3 bases are TGTGCCAGCAGTTTGAGAGGGGGCGCCGGGGAGCTGTTTTTT.

Worth noting for this clonotype: A much larger clone differs from this one at a single base, so this may be a read error. The gene calls are TRBV7-9 and TRBJ1-6; D unresolved. This CDR3 spans 14 amino acids. CDR1 and CDR2 from the germline V gene are SEHNR and FQNEAQ (reference sequence). V shed 4 bases and J shed 10 bases, with 14 bases lying between them. The DNA for the CDR3 is TGTGCCAGCAGCTCAGTCATGTCACTCTCACCCCTCCACTTT. Its translation: CASSSVMSLSPLHF.

V is TRBV7-2 and J is TRBJ2-5, with 8 bases that match TRBD1. The CDR3 consists of 13 residues. Germline V gene data show CDR1 as SGHTA and CDR2 as FQGNSA. Losses at the gene ends were 5 bases for V and 4 bases for J; bases not matched to a gene: 3. This CDR3 is CASSRTGLETQYF. CDR3 nucleotides: TGTGCCAGCAGCCGGACAGGGTTAGAGACCCAGTACTTC.

In this sample, this clonotype turned up a few times. The chain carries TRBV7-9 and TRBJ1-1, with D uncertain. The germline CDR1 and CDR2 sequences are SEHNR and FQNEAQ (reference sequence). The V end lost 5 bases, the J end lost 0 bases, and 19 bases lay between the germline ends. The CDR3 sequence is 17 residues long. The CDR3 region is CASSPRVWSGLNTEAFF. The CDR3 region has the DNA TGTGCCAGCAGCCCGCGGGTGTGGAGCGGGTTGAACACTGAAGCTTTCTTT.

V and J are TRBV10-3 and TRBJ1-1; no firm D call. Per the germline V gene, CDR1 is ENHRY and CDR2 is SYGVKD. This CDR3 spans 12 amino acids. The V end lost 1 base, the J end lost 6 bases, and 6 bases lay between the germline ends. The DNA of the CDR3 is TGTGCCATCAGTGAGTTGCCTGCTGAAGCTTTCTTT. Residues: CAISELPAEAFF.

The sample holds many counts of this clonotype. This chain joins TRBV15 and TRBJ1-1; tentatively, D is TRBD1 (5 bases). The V gene's germline CDR1 is LNHNV and CDR2 YYDKDF (reference sequence). The CDR3 is 15 amino acids. V was trimmed by 4 bases and J by 0 bases, leaving 12 bases between them. The CDR3 sequence is CATSTRQIMNTEAFF. The CDR3 DNA reads as TGTGCCACCAGCACCAGACAGATCATGAACACTGAAGCTTTCTTT. The variable domain in full, completed from reference TRBV15 and TRBJ1-1, reads DAMVIQNPRYQVTQFGKPVTLSCSQTLNHNVMYWYQQKSSQAPKLLFHYYDKDFNNEADTPDNFQSRRPNTSFCFLDIRSPGLGDTAMYLCATSTRQIMNTEAFFGQGTRLTVV.

This clonotype was seen ten or more times. The V gene is TRBV7-4, the J gene TRBJ1-2; D gene unclear. V lost 0 bases and J 2 bases, leaving 13 bases between the germline ends. This CDR3 spans 16 amino acids. Germline loops: CDR1 SGHVT, CDR2 SQSDAQ. CDR3 protein: CASSLAPQEPNYGYTF. CDR3 DNA sequence: TGTGCCAGCAGCTTAGCCCCGCAGGAGCCAAACTATGGCTACACCTTC. Using reference TRBV7-4 and TRBJ1-2 for the parts outside the CDR3, the full variable domain is GAGVSQSPRYKVAKRGRDVALRCDSISGHVTLYWYRQTLGQGSEVLTYSQSDAQRDKSGRPSGRFSAERPERSVSTLKIQRTEQGDSAVYLCASSLAPQEPNYGYTFGSGTRLTVV.

CDR3 in DNA: TGTGCCAGCAGCTTAGAAGGGACTAGCTCGTGGGAGACCCAGTACTTC. Encoded protein: CASSLEGTSSWETQYF. The rearrangement links TRBV7-2 to TRBJ2-5, with 9 bases fitting TRBD2. V lost 1 base, J lost 5 bases, and 8 bases stayed unmatched. Germline V gene sequence: CDR1 SGHTA, CDR2 FQGNSA. This CDR3 is 16 amino acids long.

J is TRBJ1-5 and V is TRBV10-3; a possible D gene is TRBD1 (5 bases). The CDR3 is 14 amino acids. The germline V gene encodes CDR1 ENHRY and CDR2 SYGVKD. Trimming shortened V by 4 bases and J by 6 bases, and 13 bases separated the two germline ends. The CDR3 region is CAISAGSGGQPQHF. CDR3 in DNA: TGTGCCATCAGTGCTGGTAGCGGGGGTCAGCCCCAGCATTTT.